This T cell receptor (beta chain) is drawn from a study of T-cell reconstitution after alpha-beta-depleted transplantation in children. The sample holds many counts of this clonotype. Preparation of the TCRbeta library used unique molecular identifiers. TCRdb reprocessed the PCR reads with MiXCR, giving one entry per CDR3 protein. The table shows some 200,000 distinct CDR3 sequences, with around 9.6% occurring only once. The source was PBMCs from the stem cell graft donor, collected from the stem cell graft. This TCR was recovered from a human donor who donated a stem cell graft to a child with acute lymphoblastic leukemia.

The CDR3 DNA is TGTGCCAGCAGTTTAGCGGGGGGGCTCTGGAATGAGCAGTTCTTC. Translation: CASSLAGGLWNEQFF. The genes are TRBV12-3 or TRBV12-4 and TRBJ2-1; possibly TRBD2 for D (7 bases). The CDR3 has 15 amino acids. Deletions cut 0 bases from V and 7 bases from J, with 13 bases between.